The 17 T cell receptor beta chains in this list originate from one sample, sequenced in a study of immune cell composition in non-small cell lung cancer. TCRdb keeps only in-frame clones here, not all; method: immunoSEQ multiplex PCR. The table has about 2,200 clones, approximately 69% seen once. Normal lung sampling was at least 3 cm from the tumour, as distant as possible. Specimen: non-adjacent lung tissue. These receptors all come from a human donor with non-small cell lung cancer.

The chain carries TRBV2 and TRBJ1-5; D may be TRBD1 (6 bases). Trimming cost V 7 bases and J 1 base, with 14 bases left between them. The germline V gene encodes CDR1 SNHLY and CDR2 FYNNEI. The CDR3 sequence is 15 residues long. The DNA for the CDR3 is TGTGCCAGCAAACCACAGGGACCAAGCAATCAGCCCCAGCATTTT. Translated: CASKPQGPSNQPQHF.

The chain carries TRBV7-2 and TRBJ1-2; 9 bases line up with TRBD1. Germline CDR1 is SGHTA and CDR2 is FQGNSA. This CDR3 has 15 residues. J was trimmed by 2 bases and V by 4 bases; bases with no gene match: 5. The CDR3 DNA reads as TGTGCCAGCAGCTACCGACAGGGGGTAAACTATGGCTACACCTTC. Its translation is CASSYRQGVNYGYTF.

In its sample, this clone ranks as hyperexpanded (1% or more). The CDR3 sequence is CASSPPGLGTGGVNEQFF. In nucleotides, the CDR3 is TGTGCCAGCTCACCACCTGGCCTGGGGACAGGGGGCGTAAATGAGCAGTTCTTC. The chain employs TRBV18 and TRBJ2-1, with 12 nucleotides matching TRBD1. The length of the CDR3 is 18 residues. J was trimmed by 7 bases and V by 0 bases; bases with no gene match: 10. The germline V gene has CDR1 KGHSH and CDR2 LQKENI.

The V and J genes are TRBV5-1 and TRBJ1-1, with a tentative D call TRBD1 (5 bases). Trimming removed 4 bases at V and 4 bases at J, with 20 bases between. Looked up from germline, CDR1 is SGHRS and CDR2 is YFSETQ. The CDR3 is 16 amino acids. The CDR3 reads CASSAASQESRTEAFF. The CDR3 DNA reads as TGCGCCAGCAGCGCCGCCTCACAGGAGTCCCGCACTGAAGCTTTCTTT.

V is TRBV6-6 and J is TRBJ1-1, with D perhaps TRBD1 (6 bases). Trimming removed 5 bases from V and 3 bases from J, with 16 bases in between. This CDR3 comprises 15 residues. Per germline, CDR1 MNHNY and CDR2 SVGAGI (reference sequence). The CDR3 DNA sequence: TGTGCCAGCAGTCCGGGGGGGGCCGGGGACACTGAAGCTTTCTTT. Translating gives CASSPGGAGDTEAFF.

The chain links TRBV18 to TRBJ1-3, with D possibly TRBD1 on 5 matching bases. Trimming left V 3 bases short and J 0 bases short, with 9 bases between. This CDR3 region has 15 residues. Germline V gene lookup returns CDR1 KGHSH and CDR2 LQKENI. The CDR3 nucleotides read TGTGCCAGCTCACCGACAGCGAACTCTGGAAACACCATATATTTT. This gives the protein CASSPTANSGNTIYF.

J is TRBJ2-7 and V is TRBV19; 9 positions agree with TRBD2. V shed 3 bases, J shed 3 bases, and the junction held 3 bases outside the gene matches. The germline V gene encodes CDR1 LNHDA and CDR2 SQIVND (reference sequence). The CDR3 loop spans 14 amino acids. The CDR3 DNA follows: TGTGCCAGTAGTATCGGGACTAGCTTCTACGAGCAGTACTTC. This translates into CASSIGTSFYEQYF. Full variable domain (missing parts from reference TRBV19 and TRBJ2-7): DGGITQSPKYLFRKEGQNVTLSCEQNLNHDAMYWYRQDPGQGLRLIYYSQIVNDFQKGDIAEGYSVSREKKESFPLTVTSAQKNPTAFYLCASSIGTSFYEQYFGPGTRLTVT.

This clone was seen only a few times. V is TRBV5-1 and J is TRBJ1-6, with 8 bases that match TRBD1. Germline values: CDR1 SGHRS, CDR2 YFSETQ. The CDR3 consists of 15 residues. V gave up 4 bases and J gave up 6 bases; unmatched junction bases: 6. DNA of the CDR3: TGCGCCAGCAGCGAGAGGACAGGGCGTAATTCACCCCTCCACTTT. This codes for CASSERTGRNSPLHF.

This chain uses TRBV4-1 with TRBJ1-5; tentative D call: TRBD1 (6 bases). V lost 4 bases and J lost 11, with 18 bases in between. This CDR3 is 14 amino acids long. Germline CDR1 MGHRA, CDR2 YSYEKL. The CDR3 DNA reads as TGCGCCAGCAGCCGCGGACAGCCTACGGGTACCCAGCATTTT. It codes for CASSRGQPTGTQHF.

This sequence joins TRBV18 and TRBJ1-1; no clear D gene. The germline CDR1 and CDR2 sequences are KGHSH and LQKENI. The CDR3 spans 13 residues. V gave up 3 bases and J gave up 6 bases, with 11 bases separating them. CDR3 protein: CASSPRVDAEAFF. The DNA for the CDR3 is TGTGCCAGCTCACCCCGGGTTGACGCTGAAGCTTTCTTT.

V is TRBV7-2 and J is TRBJ2-7, with D perhaps TRBD2 (6 bases). Between the trimmed V and J ends, which lost 3 bases and 9 bases, there was a span of 18 bases. This CDR3 contains 14 residues. From germline, CDR1 is SGHTA and CDR2 FQGNSA. The CDR3 bases are TGTGCCAGCAGCTTCGGCGGGACCCCTTCTTTGCAGTACTTC. Encoded protein: CASSFGGTPSLQYF.

The chain combines TRBV19 with TRBJ1-1, with D hard to call. The CDR3 is 14 amino acids. Trimming removed 7 bases from V and 5 bases from J, with 17 bases in between. Germline CDR1 reads LNHDA; CDR2 reads SQIVND (reference sequence). DNA for the CDR3: TGTGCCAGTAAAAGGGAGACCCTGGGGACTGAAGCTTTCTTT. This codes for CASKRETLGTEAFF.

This clone was seen a handful of times. This sequence may be a read error, since a much larger clone differs from it by one base. Additional DNA sequences in this sample encode the identical CDR3. This chain uses TRBV6-5 with TRBJ1-1; the match to TRBD1 covers 7 bases. The CDR3 length is 15 residues. V lost 0 bases, J lost 3 bases, and 4 bases stayed unmatched. The germline CDR1 and CDR2 sequences are MNHEY and SVGAGI. CDR3 bases: TGTGCCAGCAGTTACTCCGGGACAGTCGACACTGAAGCTTTCTTT. This gives the protein CASSYSGTVDTEAFF.

This chain links TRBV2 with TRBJ2-4; the match to TRBD2 covers 10 bases. This CDR3 has 13 residues. Germline-derived CDR1 and CDR2 are SNHLY and FYNNEI. The V gene end was trimmed by 7 bases and the J gene end by 12 bases; junction bases not matched to a gene: 9. The CDR3, as DNA: TGTGCCAGCACCGGAGGGGCTAGCGGGGGTCAGTACTTC. As protein: CASTGGASGGQYF.

This chain joins TRBV21-1 and TRBJ1-1; whether TRBD1, the table's D call, matches the DNA was not checked. TRBV21-1 is an annotated pseudogene. This CDR3 comprises 14 residues. CDR3 amino acids: CASIPPDRNTEAFF. CDR3 nucleotide sequence: TGTGCCAGCATACCCCCGGACAGGAACACTGAAGCTTTCTTT.

This chain joins TRBV7-2 and TRBJ1-5; D not certain. The germline V and J ends were trimmed by 1 base and 7 bases, with 5 bases remaining between them. The germline gives CDR1 SGHTA, CDR2 FQGNSA. The CDR3 is made up of 12 amino acids. Here the CDR3 reads CASSLDVQPQHF. The CDR3 region has the DNA TGTGCCAGCAGCTTAGATGTACAGCCCCAGCATTTT.

The J gene is TRBJ1-2, the V gene TRBV7-9; 7 bases agree with TRBD1. Trimming cost V 1 base and J 5 bases; bases outside gene matches: 7. Germline loops: CDR1 SEHNR, CDR2 FQNEAQ (reference sequence). The CDR3 sequence is 15 residues long. CDR3: CASSLGDRVGYGYTF. In nucleotides, the CDR3 is TGTGCCAGCAGCTTAGGTGACAGGGTAGGGTATGGCTACACCTTC.